This T cell receptor (beta chain) stems from a study of beta chain features in type 1 diabetes. Across the whole study: Comparable age, gender and cell yields were observed in patients relative to healthy donors.

This clone has just a few counts. Antigen specificity is unknown. Naive, central memory, regulatory and stem cell-like memory cells within the CD4+ compartment were sorted using CD45RO/CCR7/CD25/CD127/CD95/CD27. The CDR3 length is 15 residues. V shed 1 base, J shed 4 bases, and the junction held 3 bases outside the gene matches. CDR1 and CDR2 from the germline V gene are SGHDT and YYEEEE. Regarding the study as a whole: cDNA sequencing could over-represent cells with high TCR expression. Type 1 diabetes patients had fewer VDJ junction insertions and more deletions. Among patients with Type 1 diabetes, TCRB CDR3s were moderately but significantly shorter in every one of the four CD4+ subsets.

As every portion of the isolated RNA was reverse transcribed, the sequencing read expressed TCRB transcripts. Profiled with immunoSEQ multiplex PCR; TCRdb holds only in-frame clones, not every one. The table includes hundreds of thousands of clones, 10% to 15% detected once. This sequence originates from a woman younger than 30 with type 1 diabetes. The chain has TRBV5-6 and TRBJ2-1, with 9 positions matching TRBD1. The sample was naive CD4+ T cells from blood. CDR3 nucleotide sequence: TGTGCCAGCAGCTTGCCGGGACAGGGATACAATGAGCAGTTCTTC. It yields the protein CASSLPGQGYNEQFF.